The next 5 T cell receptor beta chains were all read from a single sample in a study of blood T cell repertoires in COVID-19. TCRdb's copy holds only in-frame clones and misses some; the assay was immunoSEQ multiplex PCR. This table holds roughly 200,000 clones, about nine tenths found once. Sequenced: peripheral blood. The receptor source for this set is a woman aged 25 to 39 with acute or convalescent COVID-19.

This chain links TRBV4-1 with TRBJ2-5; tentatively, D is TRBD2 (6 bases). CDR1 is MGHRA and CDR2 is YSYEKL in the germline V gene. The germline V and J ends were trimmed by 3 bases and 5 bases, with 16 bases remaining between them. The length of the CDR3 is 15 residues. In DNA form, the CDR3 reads TGCGCCAGCAGCCACCTCTCCGGGAGTAGGGAGACCCAGTACTTC. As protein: CASSHLSGSRETQYF.

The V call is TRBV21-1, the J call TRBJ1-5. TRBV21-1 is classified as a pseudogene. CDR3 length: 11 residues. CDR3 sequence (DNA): TGTGCCAGCAGCTCCTACCAGCCCCAGCATTTT. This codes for CASSSYQPQHF.

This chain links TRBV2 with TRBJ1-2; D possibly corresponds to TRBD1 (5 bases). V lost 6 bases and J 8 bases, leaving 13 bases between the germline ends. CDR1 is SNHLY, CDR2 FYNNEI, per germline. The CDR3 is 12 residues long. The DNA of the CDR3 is TGTGCCAGCAGCGAGACGGGGGTCGGCTACACCTTC. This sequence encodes CASSETGVGYTF. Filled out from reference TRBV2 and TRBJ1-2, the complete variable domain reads EPEVTQTPSHQVTQMGQEVILRCVPISNHLYFYWYRQILGQKVEFLVSFYNNEISEKSEIFDDQFSVERPDGSNFTLKIRSTKLEDSAMYFCASSETGVGYTFGSGTRLTVV.

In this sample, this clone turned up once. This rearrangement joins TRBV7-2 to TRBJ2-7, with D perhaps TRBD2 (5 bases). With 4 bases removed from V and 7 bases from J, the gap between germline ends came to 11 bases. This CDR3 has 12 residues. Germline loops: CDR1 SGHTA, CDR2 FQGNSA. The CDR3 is CASSSPWREQYF. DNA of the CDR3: TGTGCCAGCAGCTCCCCATGGAGGGAGCAGTACTTC.

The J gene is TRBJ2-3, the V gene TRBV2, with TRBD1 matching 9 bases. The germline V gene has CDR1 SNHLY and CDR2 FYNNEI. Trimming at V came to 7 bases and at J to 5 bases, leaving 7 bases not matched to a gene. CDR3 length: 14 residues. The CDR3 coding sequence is TGTGCCAGCAAATGGAGGACAGGGGAAGATACGCAGTATTTT. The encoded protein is CASKWRTGEDTQYF. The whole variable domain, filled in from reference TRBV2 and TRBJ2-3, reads EPEVTQTPSHQVTQMGQEVILRCVPISNHLYFYWYRQILGQKVEFLVSFYNNEISEKSEIFDDQFSVERPDGSNFTLKIRSTKLEDSAMYFCASKWRTGEDTQYFGPGTRLTVL.